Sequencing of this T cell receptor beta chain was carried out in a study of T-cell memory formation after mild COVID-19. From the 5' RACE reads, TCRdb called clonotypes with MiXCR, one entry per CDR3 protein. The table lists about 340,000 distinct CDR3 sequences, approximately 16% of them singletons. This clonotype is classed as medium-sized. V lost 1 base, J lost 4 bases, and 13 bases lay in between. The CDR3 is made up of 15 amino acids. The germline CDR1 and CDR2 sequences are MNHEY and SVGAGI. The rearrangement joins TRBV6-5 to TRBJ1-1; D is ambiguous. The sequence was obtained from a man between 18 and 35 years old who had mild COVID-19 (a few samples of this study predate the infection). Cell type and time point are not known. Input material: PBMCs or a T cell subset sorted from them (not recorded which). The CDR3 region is CASSYYPGRGTEAFF. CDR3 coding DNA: TGTGCCAGCAGTTACTACCCCGGTCGGGGCACTGAAGCTTTCTTT.